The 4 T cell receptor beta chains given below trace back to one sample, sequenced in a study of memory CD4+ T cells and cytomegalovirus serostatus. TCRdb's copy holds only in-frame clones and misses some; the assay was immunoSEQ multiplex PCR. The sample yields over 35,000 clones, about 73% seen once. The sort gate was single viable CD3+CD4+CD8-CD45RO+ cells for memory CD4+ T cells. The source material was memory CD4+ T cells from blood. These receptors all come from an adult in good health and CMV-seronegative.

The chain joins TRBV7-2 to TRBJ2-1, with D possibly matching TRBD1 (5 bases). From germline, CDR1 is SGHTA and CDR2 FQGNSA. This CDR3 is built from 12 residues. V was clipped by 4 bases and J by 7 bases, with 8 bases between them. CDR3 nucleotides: TGTGCCAGCAGCTCTAGGGGTAATGAGCAGTTCTTC. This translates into CASSSRGNEQFF.

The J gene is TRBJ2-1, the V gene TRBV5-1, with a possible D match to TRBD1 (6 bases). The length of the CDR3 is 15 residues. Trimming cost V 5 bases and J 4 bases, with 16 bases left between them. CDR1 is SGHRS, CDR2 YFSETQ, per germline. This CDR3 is CASRLEGGSYNEQFF. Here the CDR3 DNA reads TGCGCCAGCAGGCTAGAAGGGGGTTCGTACAATGAGCAGTTCTTC.

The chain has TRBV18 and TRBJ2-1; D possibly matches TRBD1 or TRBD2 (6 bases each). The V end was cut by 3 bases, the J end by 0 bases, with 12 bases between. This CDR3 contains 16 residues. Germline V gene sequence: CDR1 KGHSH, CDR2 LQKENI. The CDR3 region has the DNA TGTGCCAGCTCACCCGGAGGGGGGAGCTCCTACAATGAGCAGTTCTTC. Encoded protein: CASSPGGGSSYNEQFF.

Here the CDR3 DNA reads TGTGCCAGCAGCTTAGTGGCGGGGGGCACAGATACGCAGTATTTT. This translates into CASSLVAGGTDTQYF. V and J are TRBV7-2 and TRBJ2-3; 7 nucleotides line up with TRBD2. This CDR3 is 15 amino acids long. V gave up 1 base and J gave up 1 base; unmatched junction bases: 2. The germline CDR1 and CDR2 sequences are SGHTA and FQGNSA.